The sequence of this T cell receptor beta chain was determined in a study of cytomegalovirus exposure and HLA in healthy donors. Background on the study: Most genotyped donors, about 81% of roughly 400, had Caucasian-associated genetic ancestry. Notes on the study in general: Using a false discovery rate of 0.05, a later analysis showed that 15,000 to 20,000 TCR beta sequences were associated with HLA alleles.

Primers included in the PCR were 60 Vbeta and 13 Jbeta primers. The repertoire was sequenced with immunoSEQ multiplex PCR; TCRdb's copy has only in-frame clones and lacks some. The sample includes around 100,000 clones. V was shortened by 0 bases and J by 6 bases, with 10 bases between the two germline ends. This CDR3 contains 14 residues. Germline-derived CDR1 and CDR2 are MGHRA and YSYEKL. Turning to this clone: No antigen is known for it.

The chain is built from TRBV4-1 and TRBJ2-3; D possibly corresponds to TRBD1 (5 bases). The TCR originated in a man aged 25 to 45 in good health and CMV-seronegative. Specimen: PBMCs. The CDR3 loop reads CASSQDREADTQYF. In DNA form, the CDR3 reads TGCGCCAGCAGCCAAGACAGGGAAGCTGATACGCAGTATTTT.